Listed below are T cell receptor beta chains from one sample, sequenced in a study of tumor and adjacent non-tumor tissue in lung cancer. A single record per CDR3 protein comes from TCRdb applying MiXCR to the multiplex PCR reads. The table includes about 200,000 distinct CDR3 sequences, 60% to 75% detected once. The sequenced sample was lung tumor tissue. The receptors were sampled from a man between 60 and 75 years old with non-small cell lung cancer. Both conserved end residues are trimmed from each CDR3. D genes are given only for firm matches.

v_gene: TRBV29-1; d_gene: TRBD1; j_gene: TRBJ2-7; CDR3aa: SVQARTGGGEDEQY
v_gene: TRBV28; d_gene: .; j_gene: TRBJ2-1; CDR3aa: ESTASSGREWEQF
v_gene: TRBV5-1; d_gene: TRBD1; j_gene: TRBJ2-5; CDR3aa: ASSWSGQIQETQY
v_gene: TRBV10-1; d_gene: TRBD2; j_gene: TRBJ2-7; CDR3aa: ASSEATRAGGDEQY
v_gene: TRBV5-1; d_gene: .; j_gene: TRBJ1-1; CDR3aa: ASSLEGAEAF
v_gene: TRBV20-1; d_gene: .; j_gene: TRBJ1-4; CDR3aa: SAPWGGGGEKLF
v_gene: TRBV29-1; d_gene: TRBD1; j_gene: TRBJ2-3; CDR3aa: SALTGVRTDTQF
v_gene: TRBV6-2/TRBV6-3; d_gene: .; j_gene: TRBJ2-7; CDR3aa: VSSYSDTYEQH
v_gene: TRBV30; d_gene: .; j_gene: TRBJ1-2; CDR3aa: AWSPVTDYGYT
v_gene: TRBV11-2; d_gene: .; j_gene: TRBJ1-6; CDR3aa: ASSLPPGGNTRSSPLH
v_gene: TRBV4-3; d_gene: TRBD2; j_gene: TRBJ2-3; CDR3aa: ASSQAPAGGPNPDTQY
v_gene: TRBV4-3; d_gene: .; j_gene: TRBJ2-5; CDR3aa: ASSHDSGGRASQY
v_gene: TRBV11-2; d_gene: TRBD1; j_gene: TRBJ2-7; CDR3aa: ASSLMPGQGPYEQY
v_gene: TRBV12-3/TRBV12-4; d_gene: TRBD2; j_gene: TRBJ2-7; CDR3aa: ARSPIAGGPSSYEQY
v_gene: TRBV19; d_gene: TRBD2; j_gene: TRBJ2-5; CDR3aa: ASSIRLAGEWETQY
v_gene: TRBV5-1; d_gene: TRBD2; j_gene: TRBJ2-3; CDR3aa: ASSRGLAGGSDTQY
v_gene: TRBV20-1; d_gene: TRBD1; j_gene: TRBJ2-3; CDR3aa: NASRPDRAADMQC
v_gene: TRBV6-6; d_gene: .; j_gene: TRBJ1-1; CDR3aa: ATNWGPMNTEAF
v_gene: TRBV20-1; d_gene: .; j_gene: TRBJ2-7; CDR3aa: SATAESHSYEQY
v_gene: TRBV12-3/TRBV12-4; d_gene: .; j_gene: TRBJ1-1; CDR3aa: AIRKGTSMNTEAF
v_gene: TRBV7-9; d_gene: .; j_gene: TRBJ1-1; CDR3aa: ANSLGPGSSTEAF
v_gene: TRBV6-2/TRBV6-3; d_gene: .; j_gene: TRBJ2-3; CDR3aa: ASRSRLEGGNTQC
v_gene: TRBV20-1; d_gene: TRBD2; j_gene: TRBJ2-1; CDR3aa: SANPRTTGGGNEQF
v_gene: TRBV29-1; d_gene: TRBD1; j_gene: TRBJ2-7; CDR3aa: NTKRDRRSTEQY
v_gene: TRBV11-2; d_gene: .; j_gene: TRBJ2-1; CDR3aa: TSSLRPSSYNDQF
v_gene: TRBV7-9; d_gene: TRBD2; j_gene: TRBJ2-3; CDR3aa: AISSGTNLYSTDTQY
v_gene: TRBV12-3/TRBV12-4; d_gene: .; j_gene: TRBJ2-7; CDR3aa: TSSLPGWEQY
v_gene: TRBV5-4; d_gene: TRBD1; j_gene: TRBJ1-1; CDR3aa: VSSGRTGLVNTEAF
v_gene: TRBV15; d_gene: TRBD1; j_gene: TRBJ1-2; CDR3aa: TTSRDRVGYGYT
v_gene: TRBV29-1; d_gene: .; j_gene: TRBJ2-2; CDR3aa: SVQTVTVELF
v_gene: TRBV20-1; d_gene: .; j_gene: TRBJ1-2; CDR3aa: SATTTWEGGYT
v_gene: TRBV20-1; d_gene: TRBD2; j_gene: TRBJ2-1; CDR3aa: SAGTSGRRSYNEQF
v_gene: TRBV7-9; d_gene: .; j_gene: TRBJ1-2; CDR3aa: ASSSFDGGYT
v_gene: TRBV7-8; d_gene: TRBD2; j_gene: TRBJ2-1; CDR3aa: ASSPWTSGSNEHF
v_gene: TRBV4-1; d_gene: .; j_gene: TRBJ1-3; CDR3aa: ASSQDVGNARVSYTIY
v_gene: TRBV6-5; d_gene: .; j_gene: TRBJ1-2; CDR3aa: ASSYGSYGYT
v_gene: TRBV6-6; d_gene: .; j_gene: TRBJ2-1; CDR3aa: ASIPGSTLSYYEQL
v_gene: TRBV5-1; d_gene: .; j_gene: TRBJ2-1; CDR3aa: ASSLWRGLPNEQF
v_gene: TRBV6-1; d_gene: .; j_gene: TRBJ2-3; CDR3aa: ASKISDTQY
v_gene: TRBV4-2; d_gene: .; j_gene: TRBJ1-4; CDR3aa: ASSPTGTYEKLF
v_gene: TRBV20-1; d_gene: .; j_gene: TRBJ2-7; CDR3aa: SAPRGEREQY
v_gene: TRBV7-9; d_gene: .; j_gene: TRBJ1-2; CDR3aa: ASSRRISSEEYT
v_gene: TRBV6-5; d_gene: TRBD2; j_gene: TRBJ2-3; CDR3aa: ASTSPGTSGGVGTQY
v_gene: TRBV6-6; d_gene: TRBD1; j_gene: TRBJ2-3; CDR3aa: ASSYLGQSTDTQY
v_gene: TRBV20-1; d_gene: .; j_gene: TRBJ2-5; CDR3aa: SARPGTQETQY
v_gene: TRBV5-4; d_gene: TRBD1; j_gene: TRBJ1-4; CDR3aa: ASNPGQGNEKLF
v_gene: TRBV6-5; d_gene: .; j_gene: TRBJ2-5; CDR3aa: TRIDTGTAGTQY
v_gene: TRBV6-1; d_gene: TRBD1; j_gene: TRBJ1-5; CDR3aa: ASSETQGAGLLQH
v_gene: TRBV6-1; d_gene: TRBD1; j_gene: TRBJ2-2; CDR3aa: TSRQGLNTGELF
v_gene: TRBV11-3; d_gene: .; j_gene: TRBJ2-1; CDR3aa: TNRPRIFGYNEQF
v_gene: TRBV29-1; d_gene: .; j_gene: TRBJ2-7; CDR3aa: SVASVQGPSYEQY
v_gene: TRBV20-1; d_gene: .; j_gene: TRBJ2-7; CDR3aa: SARILQAGYEQY
v_gene: TRBV4-3; d_gene: TRBD1; j_gene: TRBJ1-1; CDR3aa: ASSRTYRGNTEAF
v_gene: TRBV2; d_gene: .; j_gene: TRBJ1-2; CDR3aa: ASSPGRDGGYT
v_gene: TRBV11-3; d_gene: TRBD1; j_gene: TRBJ2-5; CDR3aa: ASSGTGQETKY
v_gene: TRBV12-3/TRBV12-4; d_gene: TRBD1; j_gene: TRBJ1-5; CDR3aa: ASSRTGGNQPQH
v_gene: TRBV5-4; d_gene: .; j_gene: TRBJ1-5; CDR3aa: TSSFFGGINQPQH